These T cell receptor beta chains were read from a single sample in a study of cytomegalovirus exposure and HLA in healthy donors. Produced via immunoSEQ multiplex PCR; TCRdb's table is partial and in-frame only. The table lists roughly 160,000 clones, 85% of them singletons, with 1% in the top ten. Input material: PBMCs. Receptors were obtained from a boy aged 2 to 9 in good health and CMV-seronegative. Each CDR3 is given with its conserved first and last residue. D genes are given only for firm matches. Size values are once, few and many counts, or a class for expanded clones, and some rows have none.

abundance	d_gene	j_gene	v_gene	CDR3nt	CDR3aa
.	.	TRBJ1-2	TRBV7-9	TGTGCCAGCAGCTCAGAGGACAGTTTCAACTATGGCTACACCTTC	CASSSEDSFNYGYTF
.	.	TRBJ1-1	TRBV18	TGTGCCAGCTCACCACGGAGGGAGAACACTGAAGCTTTCTTT	CASSPRRENTEAFF
.	.	TRBJ2-6	TRBV7-9	TGTGCCAGCAGCTTAGGGGGGGGCCCGAGCTCTGGGGCCAACGTCCTGACTTTC	CASSLGGGPSSGANVLTF
.	TRBD2	TRBJ2-3	TRBV29-1	TGCAGCGCCAAAGGGACTAGCGGAGAGATCACAGATACGCAGTATTTT	CSAKGTSGEITDTQYF
.	TRBD2	TRBJ2-3	TRBV6-5	TGTGCCAGCAGTTCGACTAGCGGGGTGTGGAATACGCAGTATTTT	CASSSTSGVWNTQYF
.	.	TRBJ1-1	TRBV5-1	TGCGCCAGCAGTTATTCAGGGGCGGACACTGAAGCTTTCTTT	CASSYSGADTEAFF
.	.	TRBJ2-4	TRBV10-3	TGTGCCATCAGTGAGTCTAGACAATGGGTCCTAGCCAAAAACATTCAGTACTTC	CAISESRQWVLAKNIQYF
.	.	TRBJ2-7	TRBV5-4	TGTGCCAGCAGCTTGGCCGTGAACGAGCAGTACTTC	CASSLAVNEQYF
.	.	TRBJ1-1	TRBV7-6	TGTGCCAGCAGTGCAGGGTATAGGAGCACTGAAGCTTTCTTT	CASSAGYRSTEAFF
.	.	TRBJ1-1	TRBV7-9	TGTGCCAGCAGCTTACCGCCGAAACGGGAAGAAGCTTTCTTT	CASSLPPKREEAFF
.	.	TRBJ1-2	TRBV2	TGTGCCAGCGCAGATACCGCCAACTATGGCTACACCTTC	CASADTANYGYTF
.	TRBD1	TRBJ2-1	TRBV6-1	TGTGCCAGCAGGGAAACAGGGGGCGGTCTCAAATACAATGAGCAGTTCTTC	CASRETGGGLKYNEQFF
few	.	TRBJ2-2	TRBV30	TGTGCCTGGAATGTCCAGGGGGGCGGGGAGCTGTTTTTT	CAWNVQGGGELFF
.	TRBD1	TRBJ2-5	TRBV28	TGTGCCAGCGGGTTGAGGGGGCCAGAGACCCAGTACTTC	CASGLRGPETQYF
few	.	TRBJ2-7	TRBV7-4	TGTGCCAGCAGCTTAGCTACGGGGTTAACCTACGAGCAGTACTTC	CASSLATGLTYEQYF
.	TRBD1	TRBJ1-2	TRBV27	TGTGCCAGCAGTTTAGACAGGGCTAACTATGGCTACACCTTC	CASSLDRANYGYTF
few	.	TRBJ2-7	TRBV7-9	TGTTCCAGCAGCTTAACTGCCTCCTACGAGCAGTACTTC	CSSSLTASYEQYF
.	.	TRBJ2-5	TRBV15	TGTGCCACCAGCAGAGACCCCAAGGGGGGGCGAGAGACCCAGTACTTC	CATSRDPKGGRETQYF
.	TRBD1	TRBJ2-4	TRBV18	TGTGCCAGCTCATTCGGACAGGGGGCTGTCGGTGCTGCCAAAAACATTCAGTACTTC	CASSFGQGAVGAAKNIQYF
.	TRBD1	TRBJ2-3	TRBV6-1	TGTGCCAGCAGTGCGACAGGGTTAGATACGCAGTATTTT	CASSATGLDTQYF
.	.	TRBJ2-5	TRBV2	TGTGCCAGCAGTGACCCGGCCCTCGAAATGCGGCAGTACTTC	CASSDPALEMRQYF
.	.	TRBJ1-5	TRBV2	TGTGCCAGCACCCCCGGGAGAGGTCAGCCCCAGCATTTT	CASTPGRGQPQHF
.	.	TRBJ2-2	TRBV4-1	TGCGCCAGCAGCCAAGAGAGGTCCGGGGAGCTGTTTTTT	CASSQERSGELFF
.	.	TRBJ1-3	TRBV28	TGTGCCAGCAGTTTAAACAGGGTAAATGGAAACACCATATATTTT	CASSLNRVNGNTIYF
.	.	TRBJ2-3	TRBV28	TGTGCCAGCAGCTCCCCTTTAACAGATACGCAGTATTTT	CASSSPLTDTQYF
.	TRBD2	TRBJ2-7	TRBV28	TGTGCCAGCAGTTTACCGGCGGGACTAGCCTACGAGCAGTACTTC	CASSLPAGLAYEQYF
few	TRBD1	TRBJ1-4	TRBV6-1	TGTGCCAGCAGTGCATTGGAGGGGGCTGAGGAAAAACTGTTTTTT	CASSALEGAEEKLFF
.	TRBD2	TRBJ2-1	TRBV28	TGTGCCAGCAGTCCGAATACTAGCGGGAGGACGGGGATCTTC	CASSPNTSGRTGIF
few	TRBD1	TRBJ1-1	TRBV6-4	TGTGCCAGCACCTACGGCGGGACAGGGCTATTAGGGAGCACTGAAGCTTTCTTT	CASTYGGTGLLGSTEAFF
.	.	TRBJ2-1	TRBV7-9	TGTGCCAGCAGCCCGAACGACAGGAGGAATGAGCAGTTCTTC	CASSPNDRRNEQFF
.	.	TRBJ2-7	TRBV11-2	TGTGCCAGCAGCTCTTCCCGGGCAGGGTCCTACGAGCAGTACTTC	CASSSSRAGSYEQYF
.	.	TRBJ2-3	TRBV18	TGTGCCAGCTCGACTAGCACAGATACGCAGTATTTT	CASSTSTDTQYF
.	TRBD1	TRBJ1-5	TRBV28	TGTGCCAGCGCGGACAGGGCGGGTCAGCCCCAGCATTTT	CASADRAGQPQHF
.	TRBD1	TRBJ2-1	TRBV5-4	TGTGCCAGCAGCCCGGGACAGGGGGCTTACAATGAGCAGTTCTTC	CASSPGQGAYNEQFF
.	.	TRBJ1-3	TRBV7-8	TGTGCCAGCAGCCCGGAGGGGTTCTCTGGAAACACCATATATTTT	CASSPEGFSGNTIYF